A single sample is the source of the 15 T cell receptor beta chains below, sequenced in a study of T-cell memory formation after mild COVID-19. TCRdb processed the 5' RACE reads anew with MiXCR; each CDR3 protein has one entry. This sample has hundreds of thousands of distinct CDR3 sequences; less than 25% occur once, and the top ten carry 21%. Sequences were obtained from PBMCs or a T cell subset sorted from them (not recorded which). Source of these receptors: a man between 18 and 29 years old who had mild COVID-19 (a few samples of this study predate the infection). Cell type and time point are not known.

The chain carries TRBV7-2 and TRBJ1-4, with D hard to call. The CDR3 runs 13 residues. Trimming removed 1 base at V and 10 bases at J, with 10 bases between. Germline V lookup: CDR1 SGHTA, CDR2 FQGNSA. CDR3 nucleotide sequence: TGTGCCAGCAGCTTAGGGCCAGGCCGAAAACTGTTTTTT. Translating it yields CASSLGPGRKLFF.

This chain uses TRBV12-3 or TRBV12-4 with TRBJ2-5; D unresolved. V was pared by 1 base and J by 1 base, with 10 bases between. This CDR3 is built from 15 residues. In DNA, the CDR3 is TGTGCCAGCAGTTTAGTTCCGCGGAGCCAAGAGACCCAGTACTTC. This gives the protein CASSLVPRSQETQYF.

V is TRBV20-1 and J is TRBJ1-1; 7 bases fit TRBD1. Germline CDR1 DFQATT, CDR2 SNEGSKA (reference sequence). This CDR3 region has 18 residues. With V trimmed by 6 bases and J by 11 bases, 30 bases remained unmatched. In DNA form, the CDR3 reads TGCAGTGCCACTGAGAGAGACAGGGAGAGAGGGAGAGGCCGAGAGGCTTTCTTT. Protein sequence: CSATERDRERGRGREAFF.

This clonotype was observed a handful of times. The rearrangement links TRBV7-9 to TRBJ2-4; 12 nucleotides align to TRBD1. Trimming removed 11 bases from V and 3 bases from J; junction bases left unmatched: 14. Germline CDR1 reads SEHNR; CDR2 reads FQNEAQ (reference sequence). This CDR3 is built from 17 residues. The CDR3 coding sequence is TGTGCCGTTGACTACCGGGACAGGGGGCTCGTCAAAAACATTCAGTACTTC. Protein: CAVDYRDRGLVKNIQYF.

This clonotype showed up many times. J is TRBJ2-1 and V is TRBV2, with D perhaps matching TRBD1 (6 bases). Germline V gives CDR1 SNHLY, CDR2 FYNNEI. CDR3 length: 13 amino acids. V dropped 11 bases and J dropped 6 bases, with 17 bases sitting between them. The CDR3 nucleotides are TGTGCCGGCAAACAGGGTGGGCTCAATGAGCAGTTCTTC. As protein: CAGKQGGLNEQFF.

This clonotype was found a few times. The chain carries TRBV12-3 or TRBV12-4 and TRBJ2-5, with 11 bases identical to TRBD1. J lost 5 bases, V lost 5 bases, and 10 bases had no gene match. CDR3 length equals 16 residues. As DNA, the CDR3 is TGTGCCAGCAGTGGCCCCCAGGACAGGGGGCCTGAGACCCAGTACTTC. Amino acids: CASSGPQDRGPETQYF.

Ten or more counts support this clonotype. This sequence joins TRBV7-2 and TRBJ2-5; maybe TRBD2 (5 bases). V lost 0 bases, J lost 7 bases, and 6 bases lay in between. The CDR3 is made up of 12 amino acids. Per the germline V gene, CDR1 is SGHTA and CDR2 is FQGNSA. CDR3 amino acids: CASSLAAGTQYF. The CDR3 bases are TGTGCCAGCAGCTTAGCGGCGGGGACCCAGTACTTC.

This chain uses TRBV7-9 with TRBJ2-3; D gene unclear. V was cut by 5 bases and J by 4 bases, with 13 bases left in between. Germline CDR1 is SEHNR and CDR2 is FQNEAQ (reference sequence). CDR3 length: 14 amino acids. In DNA, the CDR3 is TGTGCCAGCAGCCCCCCGGTGGGGTCAGATACGCAGTATTTT. This codes for CASSPPVGSDTQYF.

V usage is TRBV14 and J usage is TRBJ1-1; maybe TRBD1 (6 bases). Germline CDR1 and CDR2: SGHDN and FVKESK. V was trimmed by 1 base and J by 5 bases, leaving 17 bases between them. The CDR3 has 16 amino acids. The CDR3 loop is CASSQGFRGKRTEAFF. Written as DNA, the CDR3 is TGTGCCAGCAGCCAAGGATTCAGGGGAAAGAGGACTGAAGCTTTCTTT.

In its sample, this clonotype was seen a few times. The chain links TRBV13 to TRBJ2-2, with no clear D. V was trimmed by 3 bases and J by 3 bases, leaving 11 bases between them. Germline V lookup: CDR1 PRHDT, CDR2 FYEKMQ (reference sequence). The CDR3 contains 15 residues. The CDR3 DNA reads as TGTGCCAGCAGCTTCGTGCGGACGCACACCGGGGAGCTGTTTTTT. Its translation is CASSFVRTHTGELFF.

In this sample, this clonotype turned up many times. The V gene is TRBV20-1, the J gene TRBJ2-3, with 11 bases fitting TRBD1. V gave up 6 bases and J gave up 4 bases; unmatched junction bases: 6. This CDR3 region has 14 residues. Looked up from germline, CDR1 is DFQATT and CDR2 is SNEGSKA (reference sequence). CDR3 coding DNA: TGCAGTGCGGAACAGGGACAGGGGGCAGATACGCAGTATTTT. This sequence encodes CSAEQGQGADTQYF.

The V gene is TRBV20-1, the J gene TRBJ1-2, with D perhaps matching TRBD1 (5 bases). The germline CDR1 and CDR2 sequences are DFQATT and SNEGSKA (reference sequence). The CDR3 consists of 13 residues. Deletions cut 4 bases from V and 2 bases from J, with 11 bases between. CDR3 protein: CSAITRQNYGYTF. CDR3 nucleotides: TGCAGTGCTATTACTCGACAGAACTATGGCTACACCTTC.

This clonotype was observed a handful of times. This chain joins TRBV6-5 and TRBJ2-1; a possible D gene is TRBD1 (5 bases). From germline, CDR1 is MNHEY and CDR2 SVGAGI. The CDR3 has 12 residues. V lost 5 bases to trimming and J lost 9 bases, with 11 bases between them. The chain's CDR3 is CASSTRVGEQFF. The DNA for the CDR3 is TGTGCCAGCAGTACCAGGGTCGGTGAGCAGTTCTTC.

The chain carries TRBV27 and TRBJ2-5, with D perhaps matching TRBD1 or TRBD2 (6 bases each). V was clipped by 5 bases and J by 5 bases, with 18 bases between them. This CDR3 spans 15 amino acids. The germline V gene has CDR1 MNHEY and CDR2 SMNVEV (reference sequence). CDR3 nucleotide sequence: TGTGCCAGCAGTCCCGGTTTAGGGGGGTGGGAGACCCAGTACTTC. It encodes CASSPGLGGWETQYF.

The chain carries TRBV20-1 and TRBJ1-1, with 7 positions matching TRBD1. The CDR3 is 13 amino acids. Germline V gives CDR1 DFQATT, CDR2 SNEGSKA (reference sequence). V shed 6 bases, J shed 6 bases, and the junction held 10 bases outside the gene matches. The CDR3 here is CSARRGGSAEAFF. The CDR3 DNA sequence: TGCAGTGCCCGACGAGGGGGCAGTGCTGAAGCTTTCTTT.